The 22 T cell receptor beta chains listed next were all sequenced from one sample in a study of PD-L1 blockade in urothelial cancer. This table comes from immunoSEQ multiplex PCR, and its TCRdb copy is limited to in-frame clones, with some not included. The sample has 70,000 or so clones; 90% are singletons. Time point given: pretreatment peripheral blood. The source material was PBMCs, sampled around atezolizumab (anti-PD-L1) treatment. The source is a man between 65 and 80 years old with urothelial cancer.

V usage is TRBV30 and J usage is TRBJ2-2; weak D call: TRBD1 (6 bases). Trimming removed 0 bases at V and 3 bases at J, with 11 bases between. In germline, CDR1 is GTSNPN, CDR2 SVGIG (reference sequence). The CDR3 extends over 15 amino acids. This CDR3 reads CAWSVVGTYTGELFF. The DNA of the CDR3 is TGTGCCTGGAGTGTAGTTGGGACATACACCGGGGAGCTGTTTTTT.

The rearrangement joins TRBV5-4 to TRBJ2-7, with TRBD1 as a possible D gene (5 bases). V lost 4 bases and J 1 base, leaving 9 bases between the germline ends. The CDR3 has 13 residues. The V gene's germline CDR1 is SGHNT and CDR2 YYREEE (reference sequence). The CDR3 nucleotides read TGTGCCAGCAGCCCGGACATTTCCTACGAGCAGTACTTC. Amino acids: CASSPDISYEQYF.

The rearrangement links TRBV7-8 to TRBJ2-2; TRBD2 matches 7 bases. This CDR3 contains 14 residues. The junction had 6 bases not matched to a gene; V was cut back by 4 bases and J by 7 bases. Germline CDR1 and CDR2: SGHVS and FQNEAQ. This chain's CDR3 is CASSSSGKVGELFF. CDR3 coding DNA: TGTGCCAGCAGCTCCAGCGGGAAAGTCGGGGAGCTGTTTTTT.

This rearrangement joins TRBV5-1 to TRBJ2-3; 9 bases line up with TRBD2. The CDR3 extends over 16 amino acids. The trim removed 3 bases at V and 5 bases at J, leaving 10 bases unmatched. Germline assignment: CDR1 SGHRS and CDR2 YFSETQ. The CDR3 sequence is CASSSNGGRVEDTQYF. CDR3 nucleotides: TGCGCCAGCAGCTCCAACGGCGGGAGGGTTGAAGATACGCAGTATTTT.

V usage is TRBV12-5 and J usage is TRBJ2-7, with 7 bases matching TRBD1. V was clipped by 0 bases and J by 2 bases; unmatched bases: 4. There are 15 residues in the CDR3. The germline V gene encodes CDR1 LGHNT and CDR2 FRNRAP. CDR3 amino acids: CASGLVSGGTYEQYF. The CDR3 bases are TGTGCTAGTGGTTTGGTATCAGGGGGTACCTACGAGCAGTACTTC.

The chain is built from TRBV27 and TRBJ1-2; D is uncertain. V was pared by 6 bases and J by 4 bases, with 21 bases between. Germline V gene sequence: CDR1 MNHEY, CDR2 SMNVEV (reference sequence). This CDR3 has 16 residues. The CDR3 DNA is TGTGCCAGCAGACAAACCTCGGTTGGCAGGATCTATGGCTACACCTTC. This gives the protein CASRQTSVGRIYGYTF.

This CDR3 reads CASRPTGRQPQHF. The CDR3 region has the DNA TGTGCCAGCCGCCCGACAGGGCGTCAGCCCCAGCATTTT. The chain is built from TRBV6-5 and TRBJ1-5, with TRBD1 matching over 7 bases. V gave up 8 bases and J gave up 6 bases; unmatched junction bases: 7. CDR3 length: 13 amino acids. The V gene's germline CDR1 is MNHEY and CDR2 SVGAGI.

V is TRBV6-5 and J is TRBJ1-5, with D unclear. The CDR3 totals 12 residues. Trimming took off 4 bases at V and 6 bases at J, with 7 bases between the two ends. Germline V CDR1 and CDR2: MNHEY, SVGAGI. The CDR3 sequence is CASSSISQPQHF. As DNA, the CDR3 is TGTGCCAGCAGTTCTATTAGTCAGCCCCAGCATTTT.

The CDR3 coding sequence is TGTGCCAGCAGCCCCGGGGCAGGGGAAGTGGTCGGCTACACCTTC. It is translated as CASSPGAGEVVGYTF. This chain uses TRBV5-5 with TRBJ1-2, with a weak D call TRBD1 (6 bases). The germline CDR1 and CDR2 sequences are SGHKS and YYEKEE (reference sequence). With 4 bases removed from V and 8 bases from J, the gap between germline ends came to 21 bases. The CDR3 totals 15 residues.

The gene calls are TRBV2 and TRBJ2-1; 8 bases are a match to TRBD2. Looked up from germline, CDR1 is SNHLY and CDR2 is FYNNEI. The junction had 7 bases not matched to a gene; V was cut back by 6 bases and J by 9 bases. The CDR3 extends over 13 amino acids. Here the CDR3 DNA reads TGTGCCAGCAGAGGGACTAGTGCCGTTGAGCAGTTCTTC. It is translated as CASRGTSAVEQFF.

The V and J genes are TRBV6-5 and TRBJ1-3, with 7 bases matching TRBD1. Trimming cost V 2 bases and J 8 bases; bases outside gene matches: 6. Germline assignment: CDR1 MNHEY and CDR2 SVGAGI. The CDR3 runs 14 residues. The CDR3 is CASSYNRGRDTIYF. The CDR3 DNA is TGTGCCAGCAGTTACAACAGGGGTAGAGACACCATATATTTT.

This chain connects TRBV4-1 to TRBJ2-5, with TRBD2 matching 8 bases. With 4 bases clipped from V and 0 bases from J, the junction kept 7 bases outside the gene matches. CDR1 is MGHRA, CDR2 YSYEKL, per germline. The CDR3 is made up of 16 amino acids. For the CDR3, the DNA is TGCGCCAGCAGCCCTGGGGTTAGCGGGAACCAAGAGACCCAGTACTTC. This encodes CASSPGVSGNQETQYF.

This sequence joins TRBV30 and TRBJ1-1; D is unclear. V lost 3 bases to trimming and J lost 7 bases, with 9 bases between them. CDR3 length: 11 amino acids. The germline CDR1 and CDR2 sequences are GTSNPN and SVGIG (reference sequence). The DNA for the CDR3 is TGTGCCTGGAGAGTGCAGTATGAAGCTTTCTTT. It yields the protein CAWRVQYEAFF.

This chain uses TRBV27 with TRBJ2-3; D may be TRBD1 (6 bases). V lost 5 bases, J lost 6 bases, and 12 bases lay in between. This CDR3 spans 13 amino acids. Germline V gene data show CDR1 as MNHEY and CDR2 as SMNVEV (reference sequence). CDR3 nucleotides: TGTGCCAGCAGTCCGCTGGGGGCGGATACGCAGTATTTT. Protein sequence: CASSPLGADTQYF.

This rearrangement joins TRBV21-1 to TRBJ2-4; the table's D gene call, TRBD2, was not cross checked with the DNA. TRBV21-1 is assigned pseudogene status. This CDR3 region has 17 residues. This CDR3 is CASSKGRGQRAKNIQYF. For the CDR3, the DNA is TGTGCCAGCAGCAAAGGGCGAGGGCAGCGGGCCAAAAACATTCAGTACTTC.

The chain has TRBV7-8 and TRBJ1-1; D not resolved. Germline values: CDR1 SGHVS, CDR2 FQNEAQ. V shed 7 bases and J shed 5 bases, with 17 bases lying between them. The CDR3 has 14 residues. Written as DNA, the CDR3 is TGTGCCAGCATCAAAGGAGAGGGATGGACTGAAGCTTTCTTT. It encodes CASIKGEGWTEAFF.

The J gene is TRBJ2-4, the V gene TRBV7-2; the D is unclear. The V gene's germline CDR1 is SGHTA and CDR2 FQGNSA. CDR3 length: 15 residues. Trimming pared 7 bases from V and 0 bases from J, leaving 13 bases between. CDR3 nucleotides: TGTGCCAGCACCCCGGTAGATTTAGCCAAAAACATTCAGTACTTC. Encoded protein: CASTPVDLAKNIQYF.

The rearrangement links TRBV7-9 to TRBJ2-3, with 9 bases matching TRBD2. The CDR3 sequence is 17 residues long. Germline CDR1 is SEHNR and CDR2 is FQNEAQ (reference sequence). V was clipped by 0 bases and J by 4 bases; unmatched bases: 8. The CDR3 loop reads CASSLARLAGAPDTQYF. DNA for the CDR3: TGTGCCAGCAGCTTAGCGCGGTTAGCGGGAGCACCAGATACGCAGTATTTT.

The chain couples TRBV5-6 to TRBJ2-2; no definite D call. There are 14 residues in the CDR3. Trimming took off 0 bases at V and 1 base at J, with 4 bases between the two ends. CDR1 and CDR2 (germline): SGHDT, YYEEEE. Written as DNA, the CDR3 is TGTGCCAGCAGCTTGGCAGTGAACACCGGGGAGCTGTTTTTT. It yields the protein CASSLAVNTGELFF.

This chain joins TRBV11-2 and TRBJ2-1; TRBD1 agrees at 8 bases. CDR3 length: 15 residues. V was pared by 5 bases and J by 4 bases, with 7 bases of the junction left unmatched. Germline-derived CDR1 and CDR2 are SGHAT and FQNNGV. In DNA form, the CDR3 reads TGTGCCAGCAGCACGCCGGGACAGGCTTACAATGAGCAGTTCTTC. It specifies CASSTPGQAYNEQFF.

The DNA of the CDR3 is TGCGCCAGCAGCTCCCGGGGGTCGTCGGATACGCAGTATTTT. This encodes CASSSRGSSDTQYF. The J gene is TRBJ2-3, the V gene TRBV5-1, with TRBD2 as a possible D gene (6 bases). CDR3 length: 14 amino acids. Trimming pared 3 bases from V and 6 bases from J, leaving 14 bases between. Germline CDR1 and CDR2: SGHRS and YFSETQ. Together with reference TRBV5-1 and TRBJ2-3, the CDR3 gives the full variable domain: KAGVTQTPRYLIKTRGQQVTLSCSPISGHRSVSWYQQTPGQGLQFLFEYFSETQRNKGNFPGRFSGRQFSNSRSEMNVSTLELGDSALYLCASSSRGSSDTQYFGPGTRLTVL.

The V and J genes are TRBV28 and TRBJ2-1; 10 positions agree with TRBD1. V trimming: 5 bases; J trimming: 7 bases; junction bases outside the gene matches: 20. CDR1 is MDHEN, CDR2 SYDVKM, per germline. The CDR3 is made up of 19 amino acids. Here the CDR3 reads CASSPRDRGLGAGRNEQFF. DNA for the CDR3: TGTGCCAGCAGTCCCCGGGACAGGGGCTTGGGAGCGGGAAGGAATGAGCAGTTCTTC.